These 29 T cell receptor beta chains were all obtained from the same sample, sequenced in a study of identifying expanded T cells in peripheral blood. TCRdb's table, derived via immunoSEQ multiplex PCR, lists solely in-frame clones and lacks some. Of 85,000 to 100,000 clones listed, approximately 88% are singletons. Source material: blood. Receptors were obtained from a person aged 18 to 75 in good health.

The chain uses TRBV5-1 and TRBJ2-7; unclear D gene. The germline CDR1 and CDR2 sequences are SGHRS and YFSETQ. Trimming removed 0 bases at V and 3 bases at J, with 7 bases between. The CDR3 consists of 13 residues. CDR3 residues: CASSLERFYEQYF. The DNA for the CDR3 is TGCGCCAGCAGCTTGGAACGGTTCTACGAGCAGTACTTC.

Here the CDR3 DNA reads TGTGCCAGCAGCTCGGGAGAGCTCACTGAAGCTTTCTTT. Residues: CASSSGELTEAFF. The genes are TRBV7-3 and TRBJ1-1; D is undetermined. The CDR3 runs 13 residues. Germline V lookup: CDR1 SGHTA, CDR2 FQGTGA. V was pared by 4 bases and J by 4 bases, with 10 bases between.

The rearrangement uses TRBV4-1 and TRBJ1-2, with a tentative D call TRBD1 (6 bases). CDR1 is MGHRA and CDR2 is YSYEKL in the germline V gene. This CDR3 has 16 residues. Trimming shortened V by 0 bases and J by 3 bases, and 14 bases separated the two germline ends. CDR3 protein: CASSQDFQGRHYGYTF. In nucleotides, the CDR3 is TGCGCCAGCAGCCAAGATTTCCAGGGGCGCCACTATGGCTACACCTTC.

This clone is a singleton in its sample. The gene calls are TRBV19 and TRBJ2-1, with D maybe TRBD1 (6 bases). The V end lost 7 bases, the J end lost 3 bases, and 19 bases lay between the germline ends. The germline gives CDR1 LNHDA, CDR2 SQIVND (reference sequence). The CDR3 runs to 16 residues. CDR3 protein: CASTTGRGGDYNEQFF. As DNA, the CDR3 is TGTGCCAGTACGACAGGAAGAGGGGGAGACTACAATGAGCAGTTCTTC. Looking up the rest from reference TRBV19 and TRBJ2-1 gives the full variable domain: DGGITQSPKYLFRKEGQNVTLSCEQNLNHDAMYWYRQDPGQGLRLIYYSQIVNDFQKGDIAEGYSVSREKKESFPLTVTSAQKNPTAFYLCASTTGRGGDYNEQFFGPGTRLTVL.

The CDR3: CASSFRDSNYGYTF. CDR3 nucleotide sequence: TGTGCCAGCAGCTTTCGGGACAGTAACTATGGCTACACCTTC. This chain links TRBV5-5 with TRBJ1-2; 7 bases are a match to TRBD1. The CDR3 is 14 amino acids. From germline, CDR1 is SGHKS and CDR2 YYEKEE (reference sequence). With V trimmed by 2 bases and J by 1 base, 2 bases remained unmatched.

The chain employs TRBV5-1 and TRBJ2-5; D perhaps matches TRBD1 (6 bases). Germline V gives CDR1 SGHRS, CDR2 YFSETQ. The CDR3 has 14 amino acids. Trimming took off 2 bases at V and 1 base at J, with 9 bases between the two ends. The CDR3 protein is CASSLSRGQETQYF. The CDR3 DNA follows: TGCGCCAGCAGCTTAAGCAGGGGCCAAGAGACCCAGTACTTC.

CDR3 region: CASSPTGFSTDTQYF. Written as DNA, the CDR3 is TGTGCCAGCAGCCCCACAGGGTTTAGCACAGATACGCAGTATTTT. The chain recombines TRBV9 with TRBJ2-3; tentative D call: TRBD1 (6 bases). Germline V gives CDR1 SGDLS, CDR2 YYNGEE. V lost 4 bases to trimming and J lost 0 bases, with 12 bases between them. This CDR3 spans 15 amino acids. Using reference TRBV9 and TRBJ2-3 for the parts outside the CDR3, the full variable domain is DSGVTQTPKHLITATGQRVTLRCSPRSGDLSVYWYQQSLDQGLQFLIQYYNGEERAKGNILERFSAQQFPDLHSELNLSSLELGDSALYFCASSPTGFSTDTQYFGPGTRLTVL.

The chain is built from TRBV11-2 and TRBJ2-7; TRBD2 agrees at 13 bases. The V gene end was trimmed by 4 bases and the J gene end by 5 bases; junction bases not matched to a gene: 8. Germline CDR1 and CDR2: SGHAT and FQNNGV. The CDR3 totals 16 residues. The CDR3: CASSSTSGRAPHEQYF. As DNA, the CDR3 is TGTGCCAGCAGCTCCACTAGCGGGAGGGCCCCCCACGAGCAGTACTTC.

This sequence joins TRBV15 and TRBJ1-1, with unresolved D. V dropped 0 bases and J dropped 1 base, with 9 bases sitting between them. The germline V gene encodes CDR1 LNHNV and CDR2 YYDKDF (reference sequence). The length of the CDR3 is 15 residues. The CDR3 is CATSRDLLANTEAFF. CDR3 nucleotides: TGTGCCACCAGCAGAGACCTGCTAGCGAACACTGAAGCTTTCTTT.

With respect to this clone: A single base separates this from a much larger clone, so it may be a read error. V usage is TRBV6-4 and J usage is TRBJ2-3; D uncertain. The CDR3 covers 13 residues. Per the germline V gene, CDR1 is MRHNA and CDR2 is SNTAGT. The CDR3 spells CTSSDSNTDTQYF. The CDR3 coding sequence is TGTACCAGCAGTGACTCTAACACAGATACGCAGTATTTT.

The CDR3 region is CASTSGGIGGNTIYF. CDR3 DNA: TGTGCCAGCACCTCGGGGGGGATCGGTGGAAACACCATATATTTT. The V gene is TRBV28, the J gene TRBJ1-3; D possibly corresponds to TRBD1 (5 bases). Looked up from germline, CDR1 is MDHEN and CDR2 is SYDVKM. The CDR3 runs 15 residues. Trimming removed 7 bases from V and 3 bases from J, with 16 bases in between.

The V and J genes are TRBV5-1 and TRBJ2-1, with D possibly TRBD2 on 5 matching bases. CDR1 is SGHRS and CDR2 is YFSETQ in the germline V gene. Between the trimmed V and J ends, which lost 0 bases and 5 bases, there was a span of 9 bases. CDR3 length equals 14 residues. The CDR3 spells CASSLESGHNEQFF. The CDR3, as DNA: TGCGCCAGCAGCTTGGAGAGCGGACACAATGAGCAGTTCTTC.

This sequence joins TRBV5-1 and TRBJ2-6; TRBD1 matches 11 bases. Germline loops: CDR1 SGHRS, CDR2 YFSETQ. The ends lost 0 bases at V and 6 bases at J; junction bases unmatched: 2. This CDR3 comprises 16 residues. The CDR3: CASSLVGQGVANVLTF. In nucleotides, the CDR3 is TGCGCCAGCAGCTTGGTGGGACAGGGGGTGGCCAACGTCCTGACTTTC.

This clone was detected a few times. The same CDR3 is also encoded by other DNA sequences in this sample. This chain uses TRBV7-3 with TRBJ2-3; D possibly corresponds to TRBD1 (5 bases). Trimming stripped 2 bases from V and 3 bases from J, with 6 bases between. The CDR3 loop spans 13 amino acids. Germline V gene lookup returns CDR1 SGHTA and CDR2 FQGTGA. The CDR3: CASSLQGTDTQYF. As DNA, the CDR3 is TGTGCCAGCAGCTTACAGGGAACAGATACGCAGTATTTT.

The chain combines TRBV5-4 with TRBJ2-5; a possible D gene is TRBD2 (6 bases). The V gene lost 0 bases and the J gene lost 4 bases, with 10 bases spanning the gap. The CDR3 totals 14 residues. Germline V gene sequence: CDR1 SGHNT, CDR2 YYREEE (reference sequence). CDR3 sequence (DNA): TGTGCCAGCAGCTTGGCAGGAGGGACAGAGACCCAGTACTTC. This translates into CASSLAGGTETQYF.

The V gene is TRBV27, the J gene TRBJ1-2, with D possibly being TRBD1 (5 bases). Looked up from germline, CDR1 is MNHEY and CDR2 is SMNVEV (reference sequence). V dropped 5 bases and J dropped 8 bases, with 36 bases sitting between them. This CDR3 spans 20 amino acids. The CDR3, as DNA: TGTGCCAGCAGTCCCCAGCCTAAAGGGCCCGGGACTGCCCGATGGAACGGCTACACCTTC. Protein product: CASSPQPKGPGTARWNGYTF.

This clone was detected only once. This CDR3 is CASSPFNNEQFF. The CDR3 region has the DNA TGTGCCAGCTCACCATTCAACAATGAGCAGTTCTTC. This chain links TRBV18 with TRBJ2-1; D remains ambiguous. Between the trimmed V and J ends, which lost 2 bases and 5 bases, there was a span of 4 bases. CDR1 KGHSH and CDR2 LQKENI come from the germline V gene. The CDR3 is 12 residues long.

The chain joins TRBV11-2 to TRBJ2-3; D possibly corresponds to TRBD2 (6 bases). Germline CDR1 SGHAT, CDR2 FQNNGV. The CDR3 length is 16 residues. Between the trimmed V and J ends, which lost 5 bases and 2 bases, there was a span of 17 bases. The CDR3 bases are TGTGCCAGCAGCCGACGGGACTCCCGACTCACAGATACGCAGTATTTT. Its protein product is CASSRRDSRLTDTQYF.

The V gene is TRBV27, the J gene TRBJ2-5; D is unclear. Trimming pared 1 base from V and 5 bases from J, leaving 14 bases between. Germline CDR1 reads MNHEY; CDR2 reads SMNVEV (reference sequence). The CDR3 totals 15 residues. CDR3 residues: CASSLFPGTRETQYF. The CDR3 nucleotides are TGTGCCAGCAGTTTATTTCCGGGTACGAGGGAGACCCAGTACTTC.

The chain uses TRBV4-2 and TRBJ2-1; the D gene could be TRBD1 or TRBD2 (5 bases each). V was clipped by 0 bases and J by 3 bases, with 12 bases between them. Germline V gene sequence: CDR1 LGHNA, CDR2 YNFKEQ. The CDR3 extends over 16 amino acids. The CDR3 DNA is TGTGCCAGCAGCCAAGACCCAGGGAGAGGCTACAATGAGCAGTTCTTC. It specifies CASSQDPGRGYNEQFF.

The chain recombines TRBV30 with TRBJ2-7, with 7 bases lining up with TRBD1. V shed 0 bases and J 5 bases; nucleotides not matched to a gene: 13. CDR3 length: 16 amino acids. Germline lookup yields CDR1 GTSNPN and CDR2 SVGIG (reference sequence). The CDR3 here is CAWSVPGAGGFDEQYF. In nucleotides, the CDR3 is TGTGCCTGGAGTGTACCTGGGGCAGGGGGATTCGACGAGCAGTACTTC.

V gene TRBV6-4 combines with J gene TRBJ2-1; 11 bases line up with TRBD2. Germline V gives CDR1 MRHNA, CDR2 SNTAGT. The J segment lost 7 bases and the V segment lost 6 bases, leaving 11 bases of the junction unmatched. The CDR3 consists of 16 residues. In DNA form, the CDR3 reads TGTGCCAGCAGCCCAGTAGGGGGACTAGCGGAAAATGAGCAGTTCTTC. This sequence encodes CASSPVGGLAENEQFF.

J is TRBJ2-7 and V is TRBV5-1; D is unclear. In germline, CDR1 is SGHRS, CDR2 YFSETQ. The V end was cut by 5 bases, the J end by 0 bases, with 15 bases between. The CDR3 covers 15 residues. CDR3 sequence: CASSSTVGNSYEQYF. The CDR3 nucleotides read TGCGCCAGCAGTTCCACCGTCGGCAACTCCTACGAGCAGTACTTC.

The chain is built from TRBV28 and TRBJ2-2; 9 bases map to TRBD2. The CDR3 is 16 amino acids. Per germline, CDR1 MDHEN and CDR2 SYDVKM. J was trimmed by 3 bases and V by 6 bases; bases with no gene match: 8. CDR3 DNA: TGTGCCAGCAGGGTAGCGGGAGCCCTTGACACCGGGGAGCTGTTTTTT. Translating it yields CASRVAGALDTGELFF.

This sequence joins TRBV28 and TRBJ2-3; 14 nucleotides agree with TRBD2. In germline, CDR1 is MDHEN, CDR2 SYDVKM. The CDR3 totals 15 residues. Trimming removed 2 bases from V and 5 bases from J; junction bases left unmatched: 0. DNA for the CDR3: TGTGCCAGCAGTTTAGGGACTAGCGGGAGAGATACGCAGTATTTT. It codes for CASSLGTSGRDTQYF.

The rearrangement uses TRBV25-1 and TRBJ2-7; unclear D gene. The germline V gene has CDR1 MGHDK and CDR2 SYGVNS. The V gene lost 3 bases and the J gene lost 4 bases, with 7 bases spanning the gap. The CDR3 totals 12 residues. CDR3 in amino acids: CASSEVDYEQYF. Written as DNA, the CDR3 is TGTGCCAGCAGTGAGGTAGATTACGAGCAGTACTTC.

This chain links TRBV6-6 with TRBJ2-7; D unresolved. The V end was cut by 4 bases, the J end by 5 bases, with 18 bases between. The CDR3 runs 15 residues. Per germline, CDR1 MNHNY and CDR2 SVGAGI (reference sequence). The CDR3 DNA is TGTGCCAGCAGTTCGCCATCTAATCAATTAGACGAGCAGTACTTC. Amino acids: CASSSPSNQLDEQYF.

The rearrangement links TRBV10-1 to TRBJ1-1, with D possibly TRBD1 on 6 matching bases. Trimming stripped 3 bases from V and 11 bases from J, with 13 bases between. The CDR3 contains 12 residues. CDR1 WNHNN and CDR2 SYGVQD come from the germline V gene (reference sequence). CDR3 protein: CASSEQGPPAFF. In DNA form, the CDR3 reads TGCGCCAGCAGTGAACAGGGTCCGCCGGCTTTCTTT.

This clone has a handful of counts. The rearrangement joins TRBV30 to TRBJ1-1; D remains unclear. The V gene's germline CDR1 is GTSNPN and CDR2 SVGIG (reference sequence). CDR3 length: 14 residues. The V end was cut by 2 bases, the J end by 7 bases, with 17 bases between. In DNA, the CDR3 is TGTGCCTGGAGTCAGGCCGTAAAGGGCAATGAAGCTTTCTTT. It specifies CAWSQAVKGNEAFF.